This T cell receptor (beta chain) was captured by sequencing in a study of T cell responses to AZD1222 COVID-19 vaccine. Study findings and constraints: The donor group comprised mostly white British people and more females; the analysis possibly underestimated clonal diversity. CD4 TCRs linked to vaccination spanned spike, dominating at 160-218 and 743-854.

The V end lost 4 bases, the J end lost 5 bases, and 15 bases lay between the germline ends. The CDR3 runs 14 residues. The V gene's germline CDR1 is SGDLS and CDR2 YYNGEE. Measured with immunoSEQ multiplex PCR; TCRdb has only the in-frame clones, and not every one. This table has roughly 120,000 clones, approximately 86% appearing once. Worth noting for this clone: Its antigen is as yet unknown.

The material sequenced was peripheral blood, taken on day 0 of MenACWY control vaccination. The chain carries TRBV9 and TRBJ2-5; D ambiguous. The receptor comes from an adult in good health. Here the CDR3 reads CASSLDPEGETQYF. The CDR3 region has the DNA TGTGCCAGCAGCCTAGACCCAGAAGGGGAGACCCAGTACTTC. Together with reference TRBV9 and TRBJ2-5, the CDR3 gives the full variable domain: DSGVTQTPKHLITATGQRVTLRCSPRSGDLSVYWYQQSLDQGLQFLIQYYNGEERAKGNILERFSAQQFPDLHSELNLSSLELGDSALYFCASSLDPEGETQYFGPGTRLLVL.